This T cell receptor beta chain comes out of a study of T cell responses to AZD1222 COVID-19 vaccine. This clone was counted only a few times. Its antigen is unknown. Study-wide results and caveats: Among AZD1222 vaccinees, only six or seven were seropositive at baseline. Reports say nearly half of spike-specific TCRs go after unmutated variant regions.

Trimming cost V 5 bases and J 1 base; bases outside gene matches: 4. This CDR3 contains 14 residues. Per germline, CDR1 LGHDT and CDR2 YNNKEL (reference sequence). Sequencing was performed with immunoSEQ multiplex PCR; in TCRdb, only in-frame clones are kept and a portion is missing. The sample lists about 120,000 clones, approximately 85% occurring once. This rearrangement joins TRBV3-1 (or the pseudogene TRBV3-2) to TRBJ1-1; 7 bases match TRBD1. The receptor was isolated from an adult in good health. Sequenced material: peripheral blood, taken on day 0 of AZD1222 vaccination. The CDR3 DNA reads TGTGCCAGCAGCTACAGGGGCTGGAACACTGAAGCTTTCTTT. Translation gives CASSYRGWNTEAFF.